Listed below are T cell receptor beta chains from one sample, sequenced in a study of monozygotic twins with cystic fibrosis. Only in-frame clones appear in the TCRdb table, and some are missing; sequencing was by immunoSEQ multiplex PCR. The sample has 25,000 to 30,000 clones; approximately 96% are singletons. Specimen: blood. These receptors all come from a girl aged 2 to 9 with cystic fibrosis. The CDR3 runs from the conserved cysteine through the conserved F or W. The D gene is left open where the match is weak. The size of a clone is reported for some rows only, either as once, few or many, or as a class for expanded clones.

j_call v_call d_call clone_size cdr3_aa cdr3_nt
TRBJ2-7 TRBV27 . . CASSPGIPYEQYF TGTGCCAGCAGCCCAGGGATTCCCTACGAGCAGTACTTC
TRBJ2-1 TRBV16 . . CASSPPGAPYNEQFF TGTGCCAGCAGCCCTCCGGGAGCCCCTTACAATGAGCAGTTCTTC
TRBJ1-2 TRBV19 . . CASSIGAGSGYTF TGTGCCAGTAGTATAGGGGCAGGGAGTGGCTACACCTTC
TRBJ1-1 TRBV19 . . CASSIDRGGHHTEAFF TGTGCCAGTAGTATAGATCGCGGGGGGCATCACACTGAAGCTTTCTTT
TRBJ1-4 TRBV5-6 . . CASSFLQPNEKLFF TGTGCCAGCAGCTTCTTACAGCCTAATGAAAAACTGTTTTTT
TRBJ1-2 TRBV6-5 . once CASLGGEPHGYTF TGTGCCAGCCTGGGGGGGGAACCACATGGCTACACCTTC
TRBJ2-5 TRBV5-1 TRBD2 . CASSSPGGETQYF TGCGCCAGCAGCTCTCCGGGGGGAGAGACCCAGTACTTC
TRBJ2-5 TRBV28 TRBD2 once CASSTGGKTQYF TGTGCCAGCAGTACGGGGGGAAAGACCCAGTACTTC
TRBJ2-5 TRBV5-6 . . CASSLVGVGGETQYF TGTGCCAGCAGCTTAGTAGGTGTAGGGGGAGAGACCCAGTACTTC
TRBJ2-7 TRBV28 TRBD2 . CAIRGGEGFNEQYF TGTGCCATCCGTGGGGGGGAAGGTTTTAACGAGCAGTACTTC
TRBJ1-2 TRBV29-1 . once CSVDPGGYTF TGCAGCGTTGACCCCGGTGGCTACACCTTC
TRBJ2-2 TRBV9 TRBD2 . CASSVALAGSGELFF TGTGCCAGCAGCGTAGCACTAGCGGGATCCGGGGAGCTGTTTTTT
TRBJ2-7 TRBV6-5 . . CASHRDWYDEQYF TGTGCCAGTCACCGGGACTGGTACGACGAGCAGTACTTC
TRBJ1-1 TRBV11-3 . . CASSSGMNTEAFF TGTGCCAGCAGCTCCGGCATGAACACTGAAGCTTTCTTT
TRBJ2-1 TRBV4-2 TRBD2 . CASSQDSGGGQFF TGTGCCAGCAGCCAAGATAGCGGGGGGGGACAGTTCTTC